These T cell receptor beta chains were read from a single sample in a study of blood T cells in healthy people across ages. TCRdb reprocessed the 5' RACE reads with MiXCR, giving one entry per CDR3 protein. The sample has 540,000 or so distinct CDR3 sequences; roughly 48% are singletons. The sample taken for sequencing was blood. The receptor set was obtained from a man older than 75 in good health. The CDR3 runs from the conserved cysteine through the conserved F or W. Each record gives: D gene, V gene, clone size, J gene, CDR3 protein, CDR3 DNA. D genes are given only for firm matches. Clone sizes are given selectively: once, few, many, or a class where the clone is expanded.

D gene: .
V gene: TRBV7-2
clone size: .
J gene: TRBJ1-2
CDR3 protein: CASSLAQAYGYTF
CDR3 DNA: TGTGCCAGCAGCTTAGCGCAGGCTTATGGCTACACCTTC

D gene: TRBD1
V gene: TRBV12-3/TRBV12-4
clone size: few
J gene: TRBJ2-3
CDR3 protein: CASSSQGAATDTQYF
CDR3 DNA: TGTGCCAGCAGTTCCCAGGGGGCAGCGACAGATACGCAGTATTTT

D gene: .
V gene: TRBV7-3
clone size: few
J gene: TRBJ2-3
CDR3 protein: CASRLHGASDTDTQYF
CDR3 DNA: TGTGCCAGCAGACTGCACGGGGCTAGCGACACAGATACGCAGTATTTT

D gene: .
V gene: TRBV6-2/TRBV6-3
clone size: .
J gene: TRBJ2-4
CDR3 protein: CASSRGGVAKNIQYF
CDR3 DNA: TGTGCCAGCAGTAGAGGGGGAGTCGCTAAAAACATTCAGTACTTC

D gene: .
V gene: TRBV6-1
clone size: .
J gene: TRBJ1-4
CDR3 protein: CASSEGGYNEKLFF
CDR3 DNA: TGTGCCAGCAGTGAAGGGGGGTATAATGAAAAACTGTTTTTT

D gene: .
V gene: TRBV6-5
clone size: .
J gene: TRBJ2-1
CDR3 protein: CASSRSGSSSYNEQFF
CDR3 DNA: TGTGCCAGCAGTAGGAGCGGGTCAAGCTCCTACAATGAGCAGTTCTTC

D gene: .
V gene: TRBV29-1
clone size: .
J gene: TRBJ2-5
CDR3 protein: CSVAPSQVGETQYF
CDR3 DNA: TGCAGCGTTGCCCCTTCACAGGTTGGGGAGACCCAGTACTTC

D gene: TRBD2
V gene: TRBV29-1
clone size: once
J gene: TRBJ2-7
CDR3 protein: CSVEKVAGSYEQYF
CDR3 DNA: TGCAGCGTTGAAAAGGTAGCGGGCTCCTACGAGCAGTACTTC

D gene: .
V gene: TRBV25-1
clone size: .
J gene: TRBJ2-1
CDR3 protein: CARHLGQGNEQFF
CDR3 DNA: TGTGCCAGGCACCTAGGGCAGGGGAATGAGCAGTTCTTC

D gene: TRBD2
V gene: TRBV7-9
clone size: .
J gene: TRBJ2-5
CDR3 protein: CASSPLLTSGAPRTQYF
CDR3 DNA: TGTGCCAGCAGCCCGTTACTGACTAGCGGGGCCCCTCGGACCCAGTACTTC

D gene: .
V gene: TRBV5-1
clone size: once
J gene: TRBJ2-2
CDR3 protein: CASSLVRQSNTGELFF
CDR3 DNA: TGCGCCAGCAGCTTGGTGCGGCAATCGAACACCGGGGAGCTGTTTTTT

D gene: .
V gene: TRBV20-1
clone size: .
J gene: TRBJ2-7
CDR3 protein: CSARGVNSYEQYF
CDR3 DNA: TGCAGTGCTAGAGGAGTTAACTCCTACGAGCAGTACTTC

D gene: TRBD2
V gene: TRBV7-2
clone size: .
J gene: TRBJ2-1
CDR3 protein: CASSLGVSSGAGEQFF
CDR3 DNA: TGTGCCAGCAGCTTAGGCGTCTCTAGCGGGGCAGGTGAGCAGTTCTTC

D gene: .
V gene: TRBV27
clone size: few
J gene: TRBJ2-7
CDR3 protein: CASSLMRGGEQYF
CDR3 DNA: TGTGCCAGCAGTTTAATGAGGGGTGGGGAGCAGTACTTC

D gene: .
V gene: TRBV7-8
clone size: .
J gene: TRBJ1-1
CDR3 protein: CASSSSRTNNEAFF
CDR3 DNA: TGTGCCAGCAGCTCCAGTCGGACGAATAATGAAGCTTTCTTT

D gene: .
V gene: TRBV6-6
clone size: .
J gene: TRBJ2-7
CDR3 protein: CASSQWGMAYEQYF
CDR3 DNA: TGTGCCAGCAGTCAGTGGGGGATGGCCTACGAGCAGTACTTC

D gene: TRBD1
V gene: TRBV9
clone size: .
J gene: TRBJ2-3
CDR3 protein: CASSRGQPDTDTQYF
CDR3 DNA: TGTGCCAGCAGCAGGGGACAGCCTGACACAGATACGCAGTATTTT

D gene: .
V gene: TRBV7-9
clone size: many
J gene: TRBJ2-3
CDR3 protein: CASSLAGDSRTDTQYF
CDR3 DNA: TGTGCCAGCAGCTTAGCCGGGGACTCGAGGACAGATACGCAGTATTTT

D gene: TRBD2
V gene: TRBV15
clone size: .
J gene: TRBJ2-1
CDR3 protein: CASGTSGGEEQFF
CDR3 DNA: TGTGCCAGCGGGACTAGCGGGGGAGAAGAGCAGTTCTTC

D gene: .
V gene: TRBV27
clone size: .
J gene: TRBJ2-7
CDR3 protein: CASSPRLGSHEQYF
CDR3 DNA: TGTGCCAGCAGTCCCAGACTCGGGTCACACGAGCAGTACTTC

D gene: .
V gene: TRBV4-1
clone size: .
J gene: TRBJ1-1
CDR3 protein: CASSQVPGTDTEAFF
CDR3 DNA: TGCGCCAGCAGCCAAGTTCCGGGGACCGATACTGAAGCTTTCTTT

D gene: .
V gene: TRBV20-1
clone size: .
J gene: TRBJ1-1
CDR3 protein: CSAPQAGRVNTEAFF
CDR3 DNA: TGCAGTGCTCCTCAAGCGGGACGGGTGAACACTGAAGCTTTCTTT

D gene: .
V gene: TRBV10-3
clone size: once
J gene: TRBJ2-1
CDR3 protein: CAISDPGGGSNEQFF
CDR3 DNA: TGTGCCATCAGTGACCCAGGGGGCGGGAGTAATGAGCAGTTCTTC

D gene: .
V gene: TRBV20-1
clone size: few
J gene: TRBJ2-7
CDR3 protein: CSASSQTNYEQYF
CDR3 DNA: TGCAGTGCTAGTTCCCAGACCAACTACGAGCAGTACTTC

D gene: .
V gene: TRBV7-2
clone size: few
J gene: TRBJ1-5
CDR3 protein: CASSLATGVGNQPQHF
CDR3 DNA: TGTGCCAGCAGCTTAGCTACAGGAGTGGGCAATCAGCCCCAGCATTTT

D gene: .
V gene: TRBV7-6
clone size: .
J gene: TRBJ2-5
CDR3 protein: CASSFNRQETQYF
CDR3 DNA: TGTGCCAGCAGCTTTAACCGCCAAGAGACCCAGTACTTC

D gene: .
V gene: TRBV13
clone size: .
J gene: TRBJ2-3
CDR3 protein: CASSSQTGDTQYF
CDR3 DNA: TGTGCCAGCAGCTCACAAACAGGAGATACGCAGTATTTT

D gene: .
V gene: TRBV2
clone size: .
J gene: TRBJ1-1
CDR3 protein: CASSERYRRSGAFF
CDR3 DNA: TGTGCCAGCAGTGAACGGTATCGCCGGTCTGGAGCTTTCTTT

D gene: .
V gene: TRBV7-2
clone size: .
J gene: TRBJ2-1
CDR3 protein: CASRDNRGGNEQFF
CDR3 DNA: TGTGCCAGCAGGGACAATAGGGGGGGCAATGAGCAGTTCTTC